The rows below give T cell receptor beta chains drawn from one sample of a study of shared clonotypes between healthy human individuals. The assay was immunoSEQ multiplex PCR, and TCRdb's table has in-frame clones only and misses some. The sample records about 960,000 clones, 70% to 85% being singletons. Sample: memory CD4+ T cells sorted from blood. All receptors come from a man between 18 and 29 years old in good health. The CDR3 runs from the conserved cysteine through the conserved F or W. The D gene is left open where the match is weak. Clone size is shown for a subset of rows, as once, few, many or a class of expanded clone.

.	TRBJ1-4	.	TRBV10-3	CAISEGGGNEKLFF	TGTGCCATCAGTGAGGGGGGTGGGAATGAAAAACTGTTTTTT
.	TRBJ1-2	few	TRBV10-3	CATWTSAFRSDGYTF	TGTGCCACCTGGACGTCAGCTTTTCGTTCGGATGGCTACACCTTC
.	TRBJ2-5	.	TRBV25-1	CASSEHGPGETQYF	TGTGCCAGCAGTGAACACGGACCGGGGGAGACCCAGTACTTC
TRBD1	TRBJ1-6	.	TRBV6-5	CASSPQGGSNSPLHF	TGTGCCAGCAGTCCCCAGGGGGGGAGTAATTCACCCCTCCACTTT
.	TRBJ2-5	few	TRBV5-4	CASSPGDIGETQYF	TGTGCCAGCAGCCCCGGGGACATCGGCGAGACCCAGTACTTC
TRBD1	TRBJ1-1	.	TRBV5-1	CASREGAQMNTEAFF	TGCGCCAGCAGAGAGGGGGCTCAGATGAACACTGAAGCTTTCTTT
.	TRBJ2-6	once	TRBV5-8	CASSHGAPSGANVLTF	TGTGCCAGCAGTCATGGGGCTCCCTCTGGGGCCAACGTCCTGACTTTC
TRBD1	TRBJ2-2	.	TRBV27	CASTRQGLGRDTGELFF	TGTGCCAGCACCCGACAGGGTTTGGGGCGGGACACCGGGGAGCTGTTTTTT
TRBD1	TRBJ2-7	once	TRBV30	CAWQVGTGGSEQYF	TGTGCCTGGCAGGTCGGTACAGGGGGCTCCGAGCAGTACTTC
.	TRBJ1-3	.	TRBV7-6	CASSLDARSGNTIYF	TGTGCCAGCAGCTTAGACGCGCGCTCTGGAAACACCATATATTTT
TRBD1	TRBJ1-2	few	TRBV5-4	CASSQTGPPVYGYTF	TGTGCCAGCAGCCAGACAGGGCCGCCCGTCTATGGCTACACCTTC
TRBD1	TRBJ1-5	.	TRBV30	CAWSKGTGNFLLRGNQPQHF	TGTGCCTGGAGTAAGGGGACAGGAAATTTTCTATTGAGGGGCAATCAGCCCCAGCATTTT
.	TRBJ2-7	.	TRBV5-4	CASSPAGYSEQYF	TGTGCCAGCAGTCCTGCAGGGTATTCCGAGCAGTACTTC
.	TRBJ2-7	.	TRBV28	CASRGGERSTYEQYF	TGCGCCAGCAGGGGGGGCGAGCGTTCGACCTACGAGCAGTACTTC
.	TRBJ1-1	.	TRBV6-5	CASSYSTRGVNTEAFF	TGTGCCAGCAGTTACTCGACGCGGGGTGTGAACACTGAAGCTTTCTTT
.	TRBJ2-1	.	TRBV19	CASSTAGPGDQFF	TGTGCCAGTAGTACCGCGGGTCCAGGGGACCAGTTCTTC
.	TRBJ2-7	.	TRBV4-3	CASSQGKARDYEQYF	TGCGCCAGCAGCCAAGGAAAAGCACGGGACTACGAGCAGTACTTC
.	TRBJ1-6	.	TRBV5-1	CASREWLQGNSPLHF	TGCGCCAGCAGAGAGTGGCTACAGGGCAATTCACCCCTCCACTTT
.	TRBJ2-3	.	TRBV1	CTSNPDGTRRDTQYF	TGCACCAGCAATCCCGACGGGACTAGAAGAGATACGCAGTATTTT
.	TRBJ1-6	.	TRBV28	CASTRDTNSPLHF	TGTGCCTCCACCAGGGATACTAATTCACCCCTCCACTTT
.	TRBJ1-4	.	TRBV14	CASSKQGPTNEKLFF	TGTGCCAGCAGCAAGCAGGGTCCAACTAATGAAAAACTGTTTTTT
.	TRBJ2-1	.	TRBV20-1	CSAPGKGEQFF	TGCAGTGCACCAGGGAAAGGTGAGCAGTTCTTC
.	TRBJ2-1	.	TRBV7-2	CASSLDPLALNEQFF	TGTGCCAGCAGCTTAGACCCACTAGCCTTAAATGAGCAGTTCTTC
TRBD1	TRBJ1-5	few	TRBV30	CAWTTGGNQPQHF	TGTGCCTGGACGACAGGGGGCAATCAGCCCCAGCATTTT
TRBD1	TRBJ1-2	.	TRBV29-1	CSVEDDSLGQTRYGYTF	TGCAGCGTTGAAGATGACTCATTGGGACAGACCCGCTATGGCTACACCTTC
.	TRBJ1-5	once	TRBV6-1	CASRVNSEVNQPQHF	TGTGCCAGCAGGGTGAACAGCGAGGTGAATCAGCCCCAGCATTTT
.	TRBJ1-5	.	TRBV2	CASGPGVENQPQHF	TGTGCCAGCGGGCCAGGGGTAGAAAATCAGCCCCAGCATTTT
.	TRBJ1-1	.	TRBV6-4	CASSESLENAEAFF	TGTGCCAGCAGTGAAAGTTTGGAGAATGCTGAAGCTTTCTTT
.	TRBJ2-7	.	TRBV5-1	CASSSGQNSYEQYF	TGCGCCAGCAGCTCTGGACAGAACTCCTACGAGCAGTACTTC
.	TRBJ2-1	.	TRBV7-2	CASSLSSSSGTQFF	TGTGCCAGCAGCTTAAGTTCCAGCAGCGGAACGCAGTTCTTC
TRBD1	TRBJ1-2	.	TRBV4-1	CASSPGTGVGYGYTF	TGCGCCAGCAGCCCCGGGACAGGGGTTGGGTATGGCTACACCTTC
.	TRBJ1-4	.	TRBV2	CASSEGGSPNEKLFF	TGTGCCAGCAGTGAAGGAGGGAGCCCTAATGAAAAACTGTTTTTT
.	TRBJ2-2	.	TRBV5-8	CASSLYHATGELFF	TGTGCCAGCAGCTTGTACCACGCCACCGGGGAGCTGTTTTTT
TRBD2	TRBJ2-4	.	TRBV6-8	CASSYLASGGVAKNIQYF	TGTGCCAGCAGTTACTTGGCTAGCGGGGGGGTAGCCAAAAACATTCAGTACTTC
.	TRBJ2-2	.	TRBV5-1	CASSLVQGGSGELFF	TGCGCCAGCAGCTTGGTGCAGGGAGGTTCCGGGGAGCTGTTTTTT
.	TRBJ1-1	.	TRBV30	CAWRQVLTEAFF	TGTGCCTGGAGACAAGTCCTCACTGAAGCTTTCTTT
TRBD1	TRBJ2-3	.	TRBV7-2	CASSSGTGSTDTQYF	TGTGCCAGCAGCTCCGGGACAGGTAGCACAGATACGCAGTATTTT
TRBD1	TRBJ1-5	.	TRBV19	CATEDRAYSNQPQHF	TGTGCCACCGAAGACAGGGCCTATAGCAATCAGCCCCAGCATTTT
TRBD2	TRBJ2-5	.	TRBV9	CASSPRDSGVLIETQYF	TGTGCCAGCAGCCCCCGGGATAGCGGGGTCCTAATAGAGACCCAGTACTTC
.	TRBJ2-5	once	TRBV19	CASSRQVGETQYF	TGTGCCAGTAGTAGACAGGTGGGAGAGACCCAGTACTTC
TRBD2	TRBJ2-1	many	TRBV11-2	CASTLAGGPYNEQFF	TGTGCCAGCACTCTAGCGGGGGGCCCCTACAATGAGCAGTTCTTC
.	TRBJ2-3	.	TRBV2	CASSHPSGTDTQYF	TGTGCCAGCAGTCACCCCTCGGGCACAGATACGCAGTATTTT
.	TRBJ1-2	.	TRBV28	CASSLMGGGTGSGYTF	TGTGCCAGCAGTTTAATGGGCGGGGGTACAGGGAGTGGCTACACCTTC
.	TRBJ1-5	.	TRBV27	CASSLNGGLGNQPQHF	TGTGCCAGCAGTTTAAACGGGGGGCTGGGCAATCAGCCCCAGCATTTT
.	TRBJ2-7	.	TRBV14	CASSQQGTYEQYF	TGTGCCAGCAGCCAACAGGGGACCTACGAGCAGTACTTC
TRBD1	TRBJ1-2	.	TRBV5-1	CASSDGDRSHYGYTF	TGCGCCAGCAGCGATGGGGACAGGTCCCACTATGGCTACACCTTC
.	TRBJ1-6	many	TRBV2	CASSEGRGGGSPLHF	TGTGCCAGCAGTGAAGGCAGGGGAGGCGGCTCACCCCTCCACTTT
TRBD2	TRBJ2-1	once	TRBV11-3	CASSLGGINNEQFF	TGTGCCAGCAGCTTGGGAGGGATTAACAATGAGCAGTTCTTC
.	TRBJ1-1	.	TRBV7-9	CASTLTPKDGEAFF	TGTGCCAGCACCCTAACCCCCAAGGATGGTGAAGCTTTCTTT
.	TRBJ2-1	.	TRBV15	CATSGGGSWTREQFF	TGTGCCACCAGCGGAGGAGGGTCCTGGACCCGAGAGCAGTTCTTC
.	TRBJ1-1	.	TRBV10-3	CAISDPTKRNTEAFF	TGTGCCATCAGTGACCCCACCAAAAGGAACACTGAAGCTTTCTTT
TRBD1	TRBJ1-5	few	TRBV2	CASRGGQGQNQPQHF	TGTGCCAGCAGGGGGGGACAGGGTCAGAATCAGCCCCAGCATTTT
TRBD2	TRBJ2-1	.	TRBV4-1	CASSQDHSGGARNEQFF	TGCGCCAGCAGCCAAGATCACAGCGGGGGGGCTAGGAATGAGCAGTTCTTC